This record covers a single T cell receptor beta chain. Its cognate antigen is unknown. This entry belongs to a study of Graves' ophthalmopathy and Graves' hyperthyroidism. Findings of the study overall: Using 13 signatures, a model distinguished ophthalmopathy from stable hyperthyroidism, reaching about 87% sensitivity and about 81% specificity.

With a duration under 3 months, ophthalmopathy in the donors showed moderate-to-severe activity, CAS ≥3 and NOSPECS ≥4. Certain patients, namely those with other autoimmune diseases, uncontrolled infections, pregnancy or lactation, were excluded. Clinical symptoms, serum thyroxine, TRAb, thyroid ultrasound and orbital computed tomography formed the basis of diagnosis. The CDR3 has 15 residues. V dropped 3 bases and J dropped 1; count of bases not matched to a gene: 6. Germline assignment: CDR1 LNHDA and CDR2 SQIVND (reference sequence). The authors amplified TCR beta CDR3 regions, and they did so from RNA transcripts for repertoire sequencing. HTBI-primed RT-PCR formed the first round, and a multiplex PCR formed the second. TCRdb re-called the multiplex PCR reads with MiXCR, one entry per CDR3 protein. The sample gives 11,000 to 15,000 distinct CDR3 sequences, 50% of which show up once; around 50% is in the top ten.

The chain employs TRBV19 and TRBJ2-7; 7 bases are a match to TRBD2. This clonotype was obtained from a woman aged 25 to 39 with Graves' ophthalmopathy. Source material: peripheral blood. The CDR3: CASSIGEGASYEQYF. As DNA, the CDR3 is TGTGCCAGTAGTATCGGGGAGGGAGCGTCCTACGAGCAGTACTTC.